Below, 18 T cell receptor beta chains from the same sample are listed, as sequenced in a study of cytomegalovirus exposure and HLA in healthy donors. PCR was performed using 60 Vbeta and 13 Jbeta primers. Only in-frame clones appear in the TCRdb table, and some are missing; sequencing was by immunoSEQ multiplex PCR. Found here are some 190,000 clones, about 86% of them singletons; the top ten hold approximately 0.31%. The sample was PBMCs. Every receptor here comes from a woman aged 25 to 39 in good health and CMV-seronegative.

In this sample, this clone turned up once. The J gene is TRBJ2-7, the V gene TRBV7-9; D possibly corresponds to TRBD1 (5 bases). CDR3 length: 12 amino acids. Germline CDR1 reads SEHNR; CDR2 reads FQNEAQ (reference sequence). The V gene lost 5 bases and the J gene lost 6 bases, with 11 bases spanning the gap. The CDR3 DNA reads as TGTGCCAGCAGCGACCATAGGGGCGAGCAGTACTTC. It codes for CASSDHRGEQYF.

The gene calls are TRBV28 and TRBJ1-5, with unresolved D. The CDR3 extends over 16 amino acids. Trimming took off 6 bases at V and 2 bases at J, with 17 bases between the two ends. CDR1 MDHEN and CDR2 SYDVKM come from the germline V gene. CDR3 nucleotide sequence: TGTGCCAGCAGCGTAGCCGAGGCACCGGGCAATCAGCCCCAGCATTTT. Encoded protein: CASSVAEAPGNQPQHF.

The J gene is TRBJ2-7, the V gene TRBV19, with TRBD1 identical over 7 bases. The trim removed 3 bases at V and 6 bases at J, leaving 5 bases unmatched. This CDR3 region has 13 residues. Germline CDR1 and CDR2: LNHDA and SQIVND (reference sequence). This CDR3 reads CASSISRGSEQYF. DNA for the CDR3: TGTGCCAGTAGTATTTCCAGGGGGAGCGAGCAGTACTTC.

This sequence joins TRBV6-5 and TRBJ1-2, with TRBD1 identical over 7 bases. The germline gives CDR1 MNHEY, CDR2 SVGAGI. This CDR3 is 11 amino acids long. The J segment lost 7 bases and the V segment lost 8 bases, leaving 4 bases of the junction unmatched. CDR3 loop: CASGRDSGYTF. In DNA form, the CDR3 reads TGTGCCAGCGGCCGGGACAGTGGCTACACCTTC.

The chain has TRBV19 and TRBJ2-1; the D gene is possibly TRBD2 (5 bases). Per germline, CDR1 LNHDA and CDR2 SQIVND (reference sequence). CDR3 length: 15 amino acids. V gave up 3 bases and J gave up 4 bases, with 13 bases separating them. CDR3 loop: CASSMTAGVYNEQFF. The CDR3, as DNA: TGTGCCAGTAGTATGACTGCGGGCGTATACAATGAGCAGTTCTTC.

The chain recombines TRBV19 with TRBJ2-5; D is perhaps TRBD1 (7 bases). This CDR3 region has 15 residues. From germline, CDR1 is LNHDA and CDR2 SQIVND (reference sequence). Trimming removed 4 bases from V and 5 bases from J, with 17 bases in between. The CDR3 nucleotides are TGTGCCAGTAGTACTACACGCGGGACAGCGGAGACCCAGTACTTC. It specifies CASSTTRGTAETQYF.

The CDR3 sequence: CSVATRPGTANTEAFF. As DNA, the CDR3 is TGCAGCGTCGCAACCCGACCCGGGACAGCTAACACTGAAGCTTTCTTT. The chain employs TRBV29-1 and TRBJ1-1, with 7 bases lining up with TRBD1. The CDR3 is made up of 16 amino acids. Trimming took 6 bases from V and 2 from J; bases not matched to a gene: 15. Per the germline V gene, CDR1 is SQVTM and CDR2 is ANQGSEA. Together with reference TRBV29-1 and TRBJ1-1, the CDR3 gives the full variable domain: SAVISQKPSRDICQRGTSLTIQCQVDSQVTMMFWYRQQPGQSLTLIATANQGSEATYESGFVIDKFPISRPNLTFSTLTVSNMSPEDSSIYLCSVATRPGTANTEAFFGQGTRLTVV.

The V and J genes are TRBV5-1 and TRBJ2-5; D is unresolved. CDR3 length: 15 amino acids. Trimming cost V 0 bases and J 5 bases, with 14 bases left between them. Germline V CDR1 and CDR2: SGHRS, YFSETQ. The CDR3 loop is CASSLDSSVGETQYF. CDR3 in DNA: TGCGCCAGCAGCTTGGATAGTTCGGTCGGGGAGACCCAGTACTTC.

The chain carries TRBV7-8 and TRBJ2-2; D is ambiguous. CDR1 is SGHVS and CDR2 is FQNEAQ in the germline V gene. Trimming left V 5 bases short and J 4 bases short, with 14 bases between. This CDR3 is 15 amino acids long. CDR3 loop: CASSPLVTSTGELFF. DNA for the CDR3: TGTGCCAGCAGCCCTCTAGTAACCAGCACCGGGGAGCTGTTTTTT. Looking up the rest from reference TRBV7-8 and TRBJ2-2 gives the full variable domain: GAGVSQSPRYKVAKRGQDVALRCDPISGHVSLFWYQQALGQGPEFLTYFQNEAQLDKSGLPSDRFFAERPEGSVSTLKIQRTQQEDSAVYLCASSPLVTSTGELFFGEGSRLTVL.

The table lists this clone with a count of one. This chain uses TRBV2 with TRBJ2-1; 9 positions match TRBD1. The CDR3 is 16 amino acids. Germline loops: CDR1 SNHLY, CDR2 FYNNEI. Unmatched junction bases numbered 18, after V lost 6 bases and J lost 12 bases. The CDR3 spells CASRYITGGAGALQFF. The DNA of the CDR3 is TGTGCCAGCAGGTATATTACAGGGGGCGCAGGTGCATTGCAGTTCTTC.

In its sample, this clone was seen once. V usage is TRBV5-1 and J usage is TRBJ2-1; 8 positions agree with TRBD2. Germline-derived CDR1 and CDR2 are SGHRS and YFSETQ. The trim removed 2 bases at V and 2 bases at J, leaving 3 bases unmatched. CDR3 length equals 15 residues. CDR3 amino acids: CASSFQLAAYNEQFF. DNA of the CDR3: TGCGCCAGCAGCTTTCAACTAGCGGCCTACAATGAGCAGTTCTTC.

The chain uses TRBV6-5 and TRBJ2-3; 9 bases align to TRBD2. V was clipped by 2 bases and J by 1 base; unmatched bases: 4. CDR3 length: 16 amino acids. Germline lookup yields CDR1 MNHEY and CDR2 SVGAGI. CDR3 loop: CASSYGAGGGTDTQYF. In DNA, the CDR3 is TGTGCCAGCAGTTACGGGGCGGGAGGGGGCACAGATACGCAGTATTTT.

The rearrangement uses TRBV6-1 and TRBJ1-4; 7 positions agree with TRBD1. This CDR3 spans 15 amino acids. Unmatched junction bases numbered 7, after V lost 6 bases and J lost 3 bases. Germline V gene sequence: CDR1 MNHNS, CDR2 SASEGT. CDR3 bases: TGTGCCAGCAGCGTAACAGGGGCGTCTAATGAAAAACTGTTTTTT. It codes for CASSVTGASNEKLFF.

In nucleotides, the CDR3 is TGCGCCAGCAGCTTAATACCGATCCCGAGTTTAGCGGACGTCGAGCAGTACTTC. Encoded protein: CASSLIPIPSLADVEQYF. The chain links TRBV5-1 to TRBJ2-7, with D possibly being TRBD2 (6 bases). The CDR3 sequence is 18 residues long. Trimming removed 2 bases at V and 6 bases at J, with 27 bases between. Germline V gene data show CDR1 as SGHRS and CDR2 as YFSETQ. Complete variable domain (other parts from reference TRBV5-1 and TRBJ2-7): KAGVTQTPRYLIKTRGQQVTLSCSPISGHRSVSWYQQTPGQGLQFLFEYFSETQRNKGNFPGRFSGRQFSNSRSEMNVSTLELGDSALYLCASSLIPIPSLADVEQYFGPGTRLTVT.

The genes are TRBV14 and TRBJ2-3, with TRBD2 matching 12 bases. V dropped 0 bases and J dropped 3; count of bases not matched to a gene: 7. In germline, CDR1 is SGHDN, CDR2 FVKESK. The CDR3 totals 18 residues. CDR3 sequence reads: CASSQDPSGGAITDTQYF. CDR3 sequence (DNA): TGTGCCAGCAGCCAAGATCCTAGCGGGGGGGCCATTACAGATACGCAGTATTTT.

The chain employs TRBV7-9 and TRBJ2-2; no firm D call. V was clipped by 4 bases and J by 3 bases, with 3 bases between them. Per the germline V gene, CDR1 is SEHNR and CDR2 is FQNEAQ (reference sequence). The CDR3 spans 12 residues. CDR3 sequence (DNA): TGTGCCAGCAGCTCATACACCGGGGAGCTGTTTTTT. The encoded protein is CASSSYTGELFF.

This chain uses TRBV11-2 with TRBJ2-1; maybe TRBD2 (5 bases). There are 18 residues in the CDR3. With 2 bases removed from V and 1 base from J, the gap between germline ends came to 18 bases. Looked up from germline, CDR1 is SGHAT and CDR2 is FQNNGV. CDR3 protein: CASSLYAPVEGSYNEQFF. The CDR3 DNA is TGTGCCAGCAGCTTATATGCCCCCGTAGAGGGATCCTACAATGAGCAGTTCTTC.

This clone was counted only a few times. The rearrangement links TRBV7-6 to TRBJ2-7, with TRBD1 as a possible D gene (6 bases). The CDR3 covers 13 residues. CDR1 is SGHVS and CDR2 is FNYEAQ in the germline V gene. With 3 bases removed from V and 3 bases from J, the gap between germline ends came to 9 bases. The CDR3 loop reads CASSLGHVYEQYF. The CDR3 coding sequence is TGTGCCAGCAGCTTGGGACATGTCTACGAGCAGTACTTC.